This passage covers 20 T cell receptor beta chains from one sample sequenced in a study of T cells in localized non-small cell lung cancer (dated by TCRdb to 2018 to 2021). The method was the immunoSEQ multiplex PCR assay. The table was pulled from immuneACCESS by TCRdb, which kept in-frame rearrangements only. Such tables lose some clones; where checked, under half of the loss comes from unresolved V genes, and the rest has no known cause. This sample has 65,000 to 80,000 clones in its table, and 65% to 85% of those were observed once. Clones ranked in the top ten supply 1% to 1.5% of the sample. This material consisted of peripheral blood, taken before any cancer treatment. Receptors were obtained from a female donor at least 60 years old with stage I lung adenocarcinoma.

The chain recombines TRBV11-2 with TRBJ2-1; the match to TRBD2 covers 8 bases. Germline CDR1 is SGHAT and CDR2 is FQNNGV. This CDR3 is built from 17 residues. Trimming removed 7 bases from V and 0 bases from J; junction bases left unmatched: 11. The CDR3 sequence: CASTLTGGRNSYNEQFF. Written as DNA, the CDR3 is TGTGCCAGCACCCTTACTGGCGGGAGGAACTCCTACAATGAGCAGTTCTTC.

The rearrangement links TRBV19 to TRBJ1-5, with a tentative D call TRBD1 (5 bases). The CDR3 runs 17 residues. The germline V gene encodes CDR1 LNHDA and CDR2 SQIVND (reference sequence). Trimming removed 3 bases at V and 7 bases at J, with 22 bases between. In DNA, the CDR3 is TGTGCCAGTAGTATGATGTGGGGGGTAGGGTCGGGGCAGCCCCAGCATTTT. Its protein is CASSMMWGVGSGQPQHF.

This chain connects TRBV28 to TRBJ1-5; TRBD1 is a possible D gene (5 bases). The V end was cut by 6 bases, the J end by 0 bases, with 12 bases between. The CDR3 runs 15 residues. The V gene's germline CDR1 is MDHEN and CDR2 SYDVKM. The CDR3 nucleotides are TGTGCCAGCAGATTACAGGAGTTTAGCAATCAGCCCCAGCATTTT. This gives the protein CASRLQEFSNQPQHF.

The chain is built from TRBV5-4 and TRBJ2-2; D possibly corresponds to TRBD1 (5 bases). This CDR3 comprises 15 residues. Germline V gene sequence: CDR1 SGHNT, CDR2 YYREEE (reference sequence). V lost 5 bases and J 5 bases, leaving 16 bases between the germline ends. In nucleotides, the CDR3 is TGTGCCAGCAGTATGACAGACCGGGCTACCGGGGAGCTGTTTTTT. It specifies CASSMTDRATGELFF.

The CDR3 spells CASSLRDRSNTEAFF. The CDR3 coding sequence is TGTGCCAGCAGCCTCCGGGACAGGTCGAACACTGAAGCTTTCTTT. The rearrangement links TRBV6-6 to TRBJ1-1, with 8 bases lining up with TRBD1. V gave up 6 bases and J gave up 1 base; unmatched junction bases: 7. CDR1 and CDR2 from the germline V gene are MNHNY and SVGAGI (reference sequence). The CDR3 extends over 15 amino acids.

The J gene is TRBJ1-2, the V gene TRBV5-4; 9 bases align to TRBD1. This CDR3 spans 15 amino acids. Germline lookup yields CDR1 SGHNT and CDR2 YYREEE (reference sequence). Trimming cost V 4 bases and J 8 bases; bases outside gene matches: 12. The CDR3 DNA follows: TGTGCCAGCAGCCTCCGCTCCCGGGACAGGGTAGGCTACACCTTC. Translating it yields CASSLRSRDRVGYTF.

The chain joins TRBV7-3 to TRBJ1-1, with unresolved D. The CDR3 is 15 amino acids. Germline CDR1 reads SGHTA; CDR2 reads FQGTGA. V was cut by 5 bases and J by 0 bases, with 13 bases left in between. The chain's CDR3 is CASSLYTAVNTEAFF. CDR3 DNA: TGTGCCAGCAGCCTGTACACGGCCGTGAACACTGAAGCTTTCTTT.

In DNA form, the CDR3 reads TGTGCCAGCAGCGTAGTTGGAAGGACCGACGCCTACAATGAGCAGTTCTTC. Translated, it gives CASSVVGRTDAYNEQFF. The chain links TRBV9 to TRBJ2-1; no firm D call. Germline values: CDR1 SGDLS, CDR2 YYNGEE. This CDR3 spans 17 amino acids. With 0 bases removed from V and 2 bases from J, the gap between germline ends came to 15 bases.

The gene calls are TRBV5-1 and TRBJ1-3, with a weak D call TRBD1 (5 bases). Trimming left V 3 bases short and J 3 bases short, with 10 bases between. This CDR3 has 14 amino acids. Germline V lookup: CDR1 SGHRS, CDR2 YFSETQ. CDR3 bases: TGCGCCAGCAGCTGGGAGGGGAGTGGAAACACCATATATTTT. Translating it yields CASSWEGSGNTIYF.

V is TRBV7-9 and J is TRBJ2-5; D is perhaps TRBD2 (6 bases). With 5 bases removed from V and 2 bases from J, the gap between germline ends came to 18 bases. The CDR3 sequence is 16 residues long. CDR1 and CDR2 (germline): SEHNR, FQNEAQ (reference sequence). CDR3 in amino acids: CASSPGLLPVQETQYF. The CDR3, as DNA: TGTGCCAGCAGCCCGGGACTCTTACCGGTGCAAGAGACCCAGTACTTC. Looking up the rest from reference TRBV7-9 and TRBJ2-5 gives the full variable domain: DTGVSQNPRHKITKRGQNVTFRCDPISEHNRLYWYRQTLGQGPEFLTYFQNEAQLEKSRLLSDRFSAERPKGSFSTLEIQRTEQGDSAMYLCASSPGLLPVQETQYFGPGTRLLVL.

The genes are TRBV28 and TRBJ1-2; maybe TRBD1 (5 bases). The V and J ends lost 3 bases and 7 bases respectively, with 15 bases between them. From germline, CDR1 is MDHEN and CDR2 SYDVKM. The CDR3 loop spans 14 amino acids. The CDR3 DNA sequence: TGTGCCAGCAGTTTCCTTCGGGGCTCCTCTGGCTACACCTTC. Amino acids: CASSFLRGSSGYTF.

This clone was detected only once. CDR3 residues: CATLTGLAVHNEQFF. DNA of the CDR3: TGTGCCACCCTGACAGGACTAGCTGTTCATAATGAGCAGTTCTTC. V is TRBV10-3 and J is TRBJ2-1; 8 bases fit TRBD2. V gave up 10 bases and J gave up 7 bases; unmatched junction bases: 15. The CDR3 is made up of 15 amino acids. Germline V lookup: CDR1 ENHRY, CDR2 SYGVKD.

The DNA of the CDR3 is TGCGCCAGCAGTGAGACTGGGAACACTGAAGCTTTCTTT. It encodes CASSETGNTEAFF. The chain uses TRBV10-2 and TRBJ1-1; unclear D gene. CDR1 and CDR2 (germline): WSHSY, SAAADI. The length of the CDR3 is 13 residues. Trimming took off 2 bases at V and 1 base at J, with 5 bases between the two ends.

The rearrangement uses TRBV7-3 and TRBJ2-6; 9 nucleotides match TRBD2. CDR3 length: 21 residues. In germline, CDR1 is SGHTA, CDR2 FQGTGA. The junction had 14 bases not matched to a gene; V was cut back by 2 bases and J by 0 bases. Written as DNA, the CDR3 is TGTGCCAGCAGCTTACAAGGGGCTAGCGGGGTTCTAAGCTCTGGGGCCAACGTCCTGACTTTC. This gives the protein CASSLQGASGVLSSGANVLTF. Combining the CDR3 with reference TRBV7-3 and TRBJ2-6 gives the whole variable domain GAGVSQTPSNKVTEKGKYVELRCDPISGHTALYWYRQSLGQGPEFLIYFQGTGAADDSGLPNDRFFAVRPEGSVSTLKIQRTERGDSAVYLCASSLQGASGVLSSGANVLTFGAGSRLTVL.

The J gene is TRBJ1-1, the V gene TRBV19, with TRBD1 matching over 10 bases. The CDR3 length is 15 residues. V shed 7 bases, J shed 1 base, and the junction held 6 bases outside the gene matches. Germline CDR1 and CDR2: LNHDA and SQIVND (reference sequence). This CDR3 reads CASIGTGEANTEAFF. CDR3 coding DNA: TGTGCCAGTATTGGGACAGGGGAGGCGAACACTGAAGCTTTCTTT.

The V and J genes are TRBV4-3 and TRBJ1-1, with D maybe TRBD1 (6 bases). Germline lookup yields CDR1 LGHNA and CDR2 YSLEER. With 5 bases removed from V and 1 base from J, the gap between germline ends came to 8 bases. The CDR3 has 13 residues. The CDR3 region has the DNA TGCGCCAGCAGCAAGACAGGGAACACTGAAGCTTTCTTT. Translation: CASSKTGNTEAFF.

The chain has TRBV6-1 and TRBJ1-2; D remains unclear. The germline V gene encodes CDR1 MNHNS and CDR2 SASEGT. The ends were cut back, 4 bases at V and 3 bases at J, with 18 bases in the middle. The CDR3 runs to 16 residues. The CDR3 region has the DNA TGTGCCAGCAGTGGACCTAACCCGGAGGCCTACTATGGCTACACCTTC. This gives the protein CASSGPNPEAYYGYTF.

To note about this clone: The same CDR3 arises from other DNA sequences in this sample as well. The V call is TRBV5-4, the J call TRBJ2-5; D not resolved. The length of the CDR3 is 11 residues. Germline assignment: CDR1 SGHNT and CDR2 YYREEE (reference sequence). V was pared by 0 bases and J by 7 bases, with 4 bases between. CDR3 DNA: TGTGCCAGCAGCTTGGGAGGGACCCAGTACTTC. It codes for CASSLGGTQYF.

This chain links TRBV6-5 with TRBJ1-1; unclear D gene. CDR3 size: 11 residues. Germline V gives CDR1 MNHEY, CDR2 SVGAGI. The V end was cut by 2 bases, the J end by 8 bases, with 6 bases between. CDR3 nucleotides: TGTGCCAGCAGTTACGAACGGGAAGCTTTCTTT. Its protein is CASSYEREAFF.

The rearrangement joins TRBV5-6 to TRBJ1-2, with D uncertain. The CDR3 consists of 12 residues. The V gene's germline CDR1 is SGHDT and CDR2 YYEEEE. V was clipped by 4 bases and J by 7 bases, with 11 bases between them. CDR3 DNA sequence: TGTGCCAGCAGCCTAAAGGACGTTGGCTACACCTTC. Encoded protein: CASSLKDVGYTF. Full variable domain (missing parts from reference TRBV5-6 and TRBJ1-2): DAGVTQSPTHLIKTRGQQVTLRCSPKSGHDTVSWYQQALGQGPQFIFQYYEEEERQRGNFPDRFSGHQFPNYSSELNVNALLLGDSALYLCASSLKDVGYTFGSGTRLTVV.